Here is one TCR beta chain with its context. This entry belongs to a study of cytomegalovirus exposure and HLA in healthy donors. The PCR employed 60 Vbeta primers together with 13 Jbeta primers. Sequenced by immunoSEQ multiplex PCR; TCRdb stores in-frame clones only, minus some. Of fewer than 200,000 clones listed, about three quarters are singletons. This sequence was found in a female donor in good health and CMV-seronegative. Sequencing was done on a sample of PBMCs.

CDR3 nucleotide sequence: TGTGCCAGCAGCTTGCGACAGCCACCTTCACCCCTCCACTTT. Residues: CASSLRQPPSPLHF. The rearrangement links TRBV5-6 to TRBJ1-6, with a possible D match to TRBD1 (5 bases). Trimming removed 1 base from V and 9 bases from J, with 11 bases in between. Germline values: CDR1 SGHDT, CDR2 YYEEEE. This CDR3 contains 14 residues.